One sample yielded the 3 T cell receptor beta chains listed below, sequenced in a study of T cell responses to AZD1222 COVID-19 vaccine. TCRdb keeps only in-frame clones here, not all; method: immunoSEQ multiplex PCR. This sample has about 96,000 clones, with 89% found just once. The source was peripheral blood, collected on day 0 of AZD1222 vaccination. These receptors were obtained from an adult in good health.

J is TRBJ1-5 and V is TRBV30, with D possibly TRBD1 on 6 matching bases. Trimming cost V 2 bases and J 5 bases, with 10 bases left between them. The CDR3 extends over 13 amino acids. The V gene's germline CDR1 is GTSNPN and CDR2 SVGIG (reference sequence). CDR3 residues: CAWSTGSHQPQHF. The CDR3 DNA reads as TGTGCCTGGAGTACAGGGAGTCATCAGCCCCAGCATTTT.

This clone was counted once. The chain joins TRBV4-3 to TRBJ1-2, with D possibly matching TRBD1 (5 bases). Germline assignment: CDR1 LGHNA and CDR2 YSLEER. The CDR3 is 17 residues long. V dropped 0 bases and J dropped 4 bases, with 18 bases sitting between them. The CDR3 coding sequence is TGCGCCAGCAGCCAAGATCCTAAGGGGTTTCTTACCTATGGCTACACCTTC. It codes for CASSQDPKGFLTYGYTF.

This chain joins TRBV7-8 and TRBJ2-1; D not resolved. Germline lookup yields CDR1 SGHVS and CDR2 FQNEAQ. V dropped 5 bases and J dropped 5 bases, with 10 bases sitting between them. This CDR3 has 13 residues. The CDR3 DNA is TGTGCCAGCAGCCTTACTCCGAACAATGAGCAGTTCTTC. Its protein product is CASSLTPNNEQFF.